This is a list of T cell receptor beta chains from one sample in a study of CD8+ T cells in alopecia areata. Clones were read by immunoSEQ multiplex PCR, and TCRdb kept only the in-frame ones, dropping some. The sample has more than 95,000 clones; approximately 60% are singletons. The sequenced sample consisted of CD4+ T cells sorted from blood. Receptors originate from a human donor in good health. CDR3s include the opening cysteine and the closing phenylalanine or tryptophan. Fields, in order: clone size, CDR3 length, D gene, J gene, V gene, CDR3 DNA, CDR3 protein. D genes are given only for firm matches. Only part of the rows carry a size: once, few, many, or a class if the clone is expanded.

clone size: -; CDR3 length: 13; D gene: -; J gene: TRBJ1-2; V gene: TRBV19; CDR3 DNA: TGTGCCAGTAGTCCAGGGTTTTCCGATGGCTACACCTTC; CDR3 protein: CASSPGFSDGYTF
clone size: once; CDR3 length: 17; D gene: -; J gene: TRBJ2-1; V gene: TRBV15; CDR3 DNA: TGTGCCACCAGCAGAGATCAGGCCCTGAGCTCCTACAATGAGCAGTTCTTC; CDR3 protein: CATSRDQALSSYNEQFF
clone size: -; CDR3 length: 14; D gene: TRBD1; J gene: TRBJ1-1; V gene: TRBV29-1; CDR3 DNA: TGCAGCGTTGATAACAGGGGGCCGGGGACTGAAGCTTTCTTT; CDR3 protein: CSVDNRGPGTEAFF
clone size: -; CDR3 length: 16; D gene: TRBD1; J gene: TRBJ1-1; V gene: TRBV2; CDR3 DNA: TGTGCCAGCAGTGCCGTAGCTGGGGACAGGGGAACTGAAGCTTTCTTT; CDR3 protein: CASSAVAGDRGTEAFF
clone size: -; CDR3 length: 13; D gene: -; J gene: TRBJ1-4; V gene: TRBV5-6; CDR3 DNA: TGTGCCAGCAGCACCGGACGGAATGAAAAACTGTTTTTT; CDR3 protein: CASSTGRNEKLFF
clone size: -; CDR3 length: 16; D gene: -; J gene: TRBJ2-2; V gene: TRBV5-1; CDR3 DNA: TGCGCCAGCAGCTTGAGCGTCCTGGGAGTCACCGGGGAGCTGTTTTTT; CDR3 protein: CASSLSVLGVTGELFF
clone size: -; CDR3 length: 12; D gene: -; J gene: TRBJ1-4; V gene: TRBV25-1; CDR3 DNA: TGTGCCAGCAGTGAATTCGGTGAAAAACTGTTTTTT; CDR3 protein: CASSEFGEKLFF
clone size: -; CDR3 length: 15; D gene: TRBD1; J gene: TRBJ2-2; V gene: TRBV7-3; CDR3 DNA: TGTGCCAGCAGCCTACAGGGGGCGAACACCGGGGAGCTGTTTTTT; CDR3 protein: CASSLQGANTGELFF
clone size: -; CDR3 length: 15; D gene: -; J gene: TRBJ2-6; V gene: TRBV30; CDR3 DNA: TGTGCCTGGAGCCGGGAGACAGCGGGGGCCAACGTCCTGACTTTC; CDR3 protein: CAWSRETAGANVLTF
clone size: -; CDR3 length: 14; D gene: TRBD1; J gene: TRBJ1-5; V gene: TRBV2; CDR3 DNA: TGTGCCAGCAGTATGGGACAGCCCAATCAGCCCCAGCATTTT; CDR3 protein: CASSMGQPNQPQHF
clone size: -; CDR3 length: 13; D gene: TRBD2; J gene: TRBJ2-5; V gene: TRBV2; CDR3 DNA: TGTGCCAGCAGTCCTAGCGGCAACGGGGCCCAGTACTTC; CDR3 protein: CASSPSGNGAQYF
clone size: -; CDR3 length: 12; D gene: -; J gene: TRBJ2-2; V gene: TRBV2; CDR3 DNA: TGTGCCAGCAAGTGGAACACCGGGGAGCTGTTTTTT; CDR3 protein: CASKWNTGELFF
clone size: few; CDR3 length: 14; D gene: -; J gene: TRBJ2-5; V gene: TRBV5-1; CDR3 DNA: TGCGCCAGCAGCTTGGGTTCAGCCCAAGAGACCCAGTACTTC; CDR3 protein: CASSLGSAQETQYF
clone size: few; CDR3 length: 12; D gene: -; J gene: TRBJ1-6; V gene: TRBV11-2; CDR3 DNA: TGTGCCAGCAGCCCAGAGGTCCCACCCCTCCACTTT; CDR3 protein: CASSPEVPPLHF
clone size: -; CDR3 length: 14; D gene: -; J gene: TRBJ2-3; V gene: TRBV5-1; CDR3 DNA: TGCGCCAGCAGCACGGTAGACCGAGCGGTTACGCAGTATTTT; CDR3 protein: CASSTVDRAVTQYF
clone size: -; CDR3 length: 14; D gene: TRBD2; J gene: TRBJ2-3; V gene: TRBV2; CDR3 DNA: TGTGCCAGCGGACGGGGGGGGAGCACAGATACGCAGTATTTT; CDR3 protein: CASGRGGSTDTQYF
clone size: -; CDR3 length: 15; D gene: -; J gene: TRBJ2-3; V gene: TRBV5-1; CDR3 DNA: TGCGCCAGCAGCTTGGAACCCTCGGGTGTAGATACGCAGTATTTT; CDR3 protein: CASSLEPSGVDTQYF
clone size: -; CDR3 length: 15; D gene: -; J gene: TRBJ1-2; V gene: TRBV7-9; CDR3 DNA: TGTGCCACCAACTCTGGGGGCGGATTAGGCTATGGCTACACCTTC; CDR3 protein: CATNSGGGLGYGYTF
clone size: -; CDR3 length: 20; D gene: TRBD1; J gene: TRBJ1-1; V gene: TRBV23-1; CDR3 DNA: TGCGCCAGCAGTCAATTAATCGACAGGGGGTTACCTGTTTGCCACACTGAAGCTTTCTTT; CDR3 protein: CASSQLIDRGLPVCHTEAFF
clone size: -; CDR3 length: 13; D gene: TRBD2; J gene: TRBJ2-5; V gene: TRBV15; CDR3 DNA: TGTGCCACTGAGCGGGGCATTCGAGAGACCCAGTACTTC; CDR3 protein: CATERGIRETQYF
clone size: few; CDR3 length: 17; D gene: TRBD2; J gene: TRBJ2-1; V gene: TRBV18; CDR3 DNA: TGTGCCAGCTCACCGTTGACTAGCGGGGGGGCCATCAATGAGCAGTTCTTC; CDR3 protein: CASSPLTSGGAINEQFF
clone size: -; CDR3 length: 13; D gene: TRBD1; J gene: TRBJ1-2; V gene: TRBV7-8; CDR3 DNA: TGTGCCAGCAGCCGCGACAGGGACTATGGCTACACCTTC; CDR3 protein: CASSRDRDYGYTF
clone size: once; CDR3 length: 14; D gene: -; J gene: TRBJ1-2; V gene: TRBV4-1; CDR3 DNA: TGCGCCAGCAGCCAAGATAGGGGCAGGGGAGGCTACACCTTC; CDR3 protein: CASSQDRGRGGYTF
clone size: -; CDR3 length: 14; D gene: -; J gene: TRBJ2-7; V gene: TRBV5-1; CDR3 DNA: TGCGCCAGCAGCTCCGCGAGCTGGGGGGTCGAGCAGTACTTC; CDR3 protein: CASSSASWGVEQYF
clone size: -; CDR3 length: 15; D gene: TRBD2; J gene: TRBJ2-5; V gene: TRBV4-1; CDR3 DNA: TGCGCCAGCAGCCCGACTAGCGGGGGGATGAAGACCCAGTACTTC; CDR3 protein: CASSPTSGGMKTQYF
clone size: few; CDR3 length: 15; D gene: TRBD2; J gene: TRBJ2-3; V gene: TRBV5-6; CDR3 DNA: TGTGCCAGCAGCCAACTAGCGCTTAGCACAGATACGCAGTATTTT; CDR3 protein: CASSQLALSTDTQYF
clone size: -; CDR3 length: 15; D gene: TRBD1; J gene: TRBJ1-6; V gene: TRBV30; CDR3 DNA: TGTGCCTGGAGTGTCAGGGGGCTTTATAATTCACCCCTCCACTTT; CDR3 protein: CAWSVRGLYNSPLHF
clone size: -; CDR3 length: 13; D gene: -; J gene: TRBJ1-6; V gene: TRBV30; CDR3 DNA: TGTGCCTGGAGTCAGGGGCTAAATTCACCCCTCCACTTT; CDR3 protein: CAWSQGLNSPLHF
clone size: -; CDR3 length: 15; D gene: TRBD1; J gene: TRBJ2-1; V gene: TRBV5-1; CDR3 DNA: TGCGCCAGCAGCTCCTCCGGGACAGCCCACAATGAGCAGTTCTTC; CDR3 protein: CASSSSGTAHNEQFF
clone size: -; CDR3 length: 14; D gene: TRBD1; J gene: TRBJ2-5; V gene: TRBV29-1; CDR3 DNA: TGCAGCGGCGGGACAGGGGTTTGGCAAGAGACCCAGTACTTC; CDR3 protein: CSGGTGVWQETQYF
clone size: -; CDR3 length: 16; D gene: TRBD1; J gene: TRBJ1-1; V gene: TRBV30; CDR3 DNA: TGTGCCTGGAAAAGACAGGGGACCCCCGATGGCACTGAAGCTTTCTTT; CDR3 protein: CAWKRQGTPDGTEAFF
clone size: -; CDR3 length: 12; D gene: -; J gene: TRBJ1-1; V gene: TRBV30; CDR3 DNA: TGTGCCTGGAGTGTACAACAGAAGAAAGCTTTCTTT; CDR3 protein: CAWSVQQKKAFF
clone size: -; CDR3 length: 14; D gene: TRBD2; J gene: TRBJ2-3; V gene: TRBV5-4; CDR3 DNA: TGTGCCAGCGGCCTTGCGGGGGACACAGATACGCAGTATTTT; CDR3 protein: CASGLAGDTDTQYF
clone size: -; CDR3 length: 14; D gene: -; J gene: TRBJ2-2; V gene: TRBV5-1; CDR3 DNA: TGCGCCAGCAGCGGGGGGCAGCGAACCGGGGAGCTGTTTTTT; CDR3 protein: CASSGGQRTGELFF
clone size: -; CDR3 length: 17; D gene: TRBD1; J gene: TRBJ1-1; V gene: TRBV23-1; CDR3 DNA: TGCGCCAGCAGTCGCCGACCTGACAGGGGGTTGGTCACTGAAGCTTTCTTT; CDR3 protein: CASSRRPDRGLVTEAFF
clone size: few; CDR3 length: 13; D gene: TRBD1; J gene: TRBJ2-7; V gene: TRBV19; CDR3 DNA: TGTGCCAGTAGTCGGGGACAGAACCACGAGCAGTACTTC; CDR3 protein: CASSRGQNHEQYF
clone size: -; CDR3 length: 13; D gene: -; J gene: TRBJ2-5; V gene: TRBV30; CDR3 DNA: TGTGCCTATCAGGAACAGCCGTCGGAGACCCAGTACTTC; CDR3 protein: CAYQEQPSETQYF
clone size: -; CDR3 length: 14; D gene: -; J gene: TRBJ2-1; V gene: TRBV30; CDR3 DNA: TGTGCCTGGAGTAGGAGGGGGTCCTACAATGAGCAGTTCTTC; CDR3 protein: CAWSRRGSYNEQFF
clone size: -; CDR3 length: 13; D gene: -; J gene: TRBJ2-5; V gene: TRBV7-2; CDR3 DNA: TGTGCCAGCAGCCAGGGGTGGCAAGAGACCCAGTACTTC; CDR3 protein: CASSQGWQETQYF
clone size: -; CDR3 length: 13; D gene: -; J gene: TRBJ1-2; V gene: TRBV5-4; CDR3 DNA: TGTGCCAGCAGCTTGGATGGGGGCTATGGCTACACCTTC; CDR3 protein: CASSLDGGYGYTF
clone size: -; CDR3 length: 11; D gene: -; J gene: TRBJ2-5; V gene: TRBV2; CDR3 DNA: TGTGCCAGCACCGGAGAAGAGGCCCAGTACTTC; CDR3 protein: CASTGEEAQYF
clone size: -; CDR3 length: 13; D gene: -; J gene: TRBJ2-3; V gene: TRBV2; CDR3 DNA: TGTGCCAGCACTGGGTTTAGCACAGATACGCAGTATTTT; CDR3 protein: CASTGFSTDTQYF
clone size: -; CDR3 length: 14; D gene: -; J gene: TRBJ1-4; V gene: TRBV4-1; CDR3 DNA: TGCGCCAGCTCCCCAGGGCTGCCTAATGAAAAACTGTTTTTT; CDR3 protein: CASSPGLPNEKLFF
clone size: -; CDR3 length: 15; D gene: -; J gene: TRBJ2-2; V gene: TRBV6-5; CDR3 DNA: TGTGCCAGCAGTTCCACCGGGACAAGGATCGGGGAGCTGTTTTTT; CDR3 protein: CASSSTGTRIGELFF
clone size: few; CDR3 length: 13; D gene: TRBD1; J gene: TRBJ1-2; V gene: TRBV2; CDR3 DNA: TGTGCCAGCAGTGAACAGGGGGCGTATGGCTACACCTTC; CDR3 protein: CASSEQGAYGYTF
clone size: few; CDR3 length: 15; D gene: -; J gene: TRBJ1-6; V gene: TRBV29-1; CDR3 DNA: TGCAGCGTTGTCGTCGGGGATTCCTATAATTCACCCCTCCACTTT; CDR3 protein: CSVVVGDSYNSPLHF
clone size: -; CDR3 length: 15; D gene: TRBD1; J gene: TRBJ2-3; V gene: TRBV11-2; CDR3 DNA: TGTGCCAGCAGCCCCTCGACAGGGGGTCCAGATACGCAGTATTTT; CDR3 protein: CASSPSTGGPDTQYF
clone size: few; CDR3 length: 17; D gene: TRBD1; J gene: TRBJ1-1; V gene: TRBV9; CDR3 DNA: TGTGCCAGCAGCGTCGGGACAGGGGACAGGCGGAACACTGAAGCTTTCTTT; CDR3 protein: CASSVGTGDRRNTEAFF
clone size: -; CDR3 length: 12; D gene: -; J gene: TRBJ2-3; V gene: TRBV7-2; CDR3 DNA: TGTGCCAGCAGCGTCGCTAGGAATACGCAGTATTTT; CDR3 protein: CASSVARNTQYF